This TCR beta chain was sequenced during a study of T cell changes during pregnancy in multiple sclerosis. V lost 3 bases to trimming and J lost 2 bases, with 19 bases between them. The CDR3 covers 17 residues. Germline V gene sequence: CDR1 LNHDA, CDR2 SQIVND (reference sequence). Assay: immunoSEQ multiplex PCR; the TCRdb copy retains only in-frame clones and omits some. The sample records about 61,000 clones, about nine tenths being singletons. The source material was peripheral blood, sampled in the first trimester of pregnancy. The clonotype comes from a female donor in good health, enrolled as a control in a pregnancy study. The chain employs TRBV19 and TRBJ2-5; a weak D match, TRBD1 (6 bases). CDR3 nucleotides: TGTGCCAGTAGTATTTTGTTTCTCCGGGACACACAAGAGACCCAGTACTTC. Amino acids: CASSILFLRDTQETQYF.